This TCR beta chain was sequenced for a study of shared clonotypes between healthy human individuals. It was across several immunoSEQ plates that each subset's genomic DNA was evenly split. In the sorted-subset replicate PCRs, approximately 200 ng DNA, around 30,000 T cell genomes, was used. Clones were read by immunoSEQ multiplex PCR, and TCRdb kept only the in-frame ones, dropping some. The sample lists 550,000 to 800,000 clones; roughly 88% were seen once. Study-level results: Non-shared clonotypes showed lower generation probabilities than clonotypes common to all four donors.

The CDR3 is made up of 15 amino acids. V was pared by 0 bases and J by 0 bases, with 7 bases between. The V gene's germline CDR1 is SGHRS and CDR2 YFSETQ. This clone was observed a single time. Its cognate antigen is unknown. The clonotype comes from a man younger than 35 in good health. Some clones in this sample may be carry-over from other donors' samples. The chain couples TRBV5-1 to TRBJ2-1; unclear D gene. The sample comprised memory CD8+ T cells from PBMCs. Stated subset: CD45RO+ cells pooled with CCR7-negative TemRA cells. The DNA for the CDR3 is TGCGCCAGCAGCTTGGTCTCGAGCTCCTACAATGAGCAGTTCTTC. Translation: CASSLVSSSYNEQFF.